This entry features one T cell receptor beta chain sequence. The CDR3 is made up of 16 amino acids. V gave up 5 bases and J gave up 3 bases; unmatched junction bases: 8. The germline CDR1 and CDR2 sequences are MNHNY and SVGAGI (reference sequence). In the study's own analysis: It was from reference gene primer amplification that nucleated cell counts were estimated. Libraries were prepared by immunoSEQ multiplex PCR; TCRdb keeps only in-frame clonotypes and omits some of them. The V and J calls and the clone size are those of that table, but D and trimming were determined from the DNA. The sample holds approximately 68,000 clones; 86% are singletons and the top ten take roughly 4%. This sample is drawn from a study of blood T cell repertoires in COVID-19. The wider study: Both acute and convalescent COVID-19 samples were obtained from the United States, Italy and Spain. Sample material is recorded as cDNA or gDNA derived from T cells, B-cell-depleted T cells, or PBMCs.

Specimen: peripheral blood. The clonotype was recovered from a man in his forties or fifties with active COVID-19. V usage is TRBV6-6 and J usage is TRBJ2-3, with 10 bases fitting TRBD2. For the CDR3, the DNA is TGTGCCAGCAGTCCCAAAGCGGGGGGGGCTACAGATACGCAGTATTTT. Protein: CASSPKAGGATDTQYF.